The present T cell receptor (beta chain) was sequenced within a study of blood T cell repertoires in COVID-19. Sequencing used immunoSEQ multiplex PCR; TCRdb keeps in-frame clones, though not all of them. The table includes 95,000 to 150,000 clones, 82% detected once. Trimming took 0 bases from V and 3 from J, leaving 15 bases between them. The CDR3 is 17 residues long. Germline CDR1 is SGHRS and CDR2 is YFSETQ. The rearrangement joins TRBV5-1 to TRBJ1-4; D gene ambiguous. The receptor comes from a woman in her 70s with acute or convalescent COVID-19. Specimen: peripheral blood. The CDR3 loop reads CASSLVAWEYPNEKLFF. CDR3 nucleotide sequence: TGCGCCAGCAGCTTGGTCGCGTGGGAGTATCCTAATGAAAAACTGTTTTTT.